What follows describes a single T cell receptor beta chain. The record originates from a study of CD8 T cells in Susac syndrome. The RNA, about 0.45 to 1 ug, was put through reverse transcription using random hexamers. The TCR beta CDR3 was amplified by immunoSEQ multiplex PCR across 54 Vbeta, 13 Jbeta. MiXCR, applied by TCRdb to the immunoSEQ multiplex PCR reads, yields one record per CDR3 protein. The sample consists of some 260,000 distinct CDR3 sequences, around 93% of them appearing once. The authors sequenced TCR beta from blood CD8+ and CD4+ T cells. TEMRA cells were FACS-enriched, with CD8+ and CD4+ T cells isolated negatively. Losses at the gene ends were 3 bases for V and 1 base for J; bases not matched to a gene: 3. Germline lookup yields CDR1 MDHEN and CDR2 SYDVKM. There are 15 residues in the CDR3.

The source of this sequence is a human donor with multiple sclerosis. Sequenced: CD4+ T cells from PBMCs. The chain is built from TRBV28 and TRBJ2-4, with TRBD1 identical over 7 bases. DNA for the CDR3: TGTGCCAGCAGTTTGACAGGGCAGGCCAAAAACATTCAGTACTTC. It specifies CASSLTGQAKNIQYF. The entire variable domain, with the rest obtained from reference TRBV28 and TRBJ2-4, is as follows: DVKVTQSSRYLVKRTGEKVFLECVQDMDHENMFWYRQDPGLGLRLIYFSYDVKMKEKGDIPEGYSVSREKKERFSLILESASTNQTSMYLCASSLTGQAKNIQYFGAGTRLSVL.